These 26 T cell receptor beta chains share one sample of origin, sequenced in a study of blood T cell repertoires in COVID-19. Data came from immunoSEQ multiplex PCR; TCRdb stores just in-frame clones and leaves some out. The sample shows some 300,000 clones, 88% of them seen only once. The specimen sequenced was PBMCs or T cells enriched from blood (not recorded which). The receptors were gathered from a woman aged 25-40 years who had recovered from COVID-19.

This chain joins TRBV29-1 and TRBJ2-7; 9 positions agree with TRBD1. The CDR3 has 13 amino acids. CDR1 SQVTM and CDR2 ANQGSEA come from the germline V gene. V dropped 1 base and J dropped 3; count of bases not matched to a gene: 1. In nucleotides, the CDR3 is TGCAGCGTTGAAGGACAGGGGGGCTACGAGCAGTACTTC. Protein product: CSVEGQGGYEQYF.

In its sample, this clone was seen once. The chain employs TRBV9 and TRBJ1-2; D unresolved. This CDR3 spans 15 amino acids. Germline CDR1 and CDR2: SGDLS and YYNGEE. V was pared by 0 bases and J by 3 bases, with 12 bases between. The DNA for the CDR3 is TGTGCCAGCAGCGTAGATTCGTCGCCGGACTATGGCTACACCTTC. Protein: CASSVDSSPDYGYTF.

The chain's CDR3 is CASSFLGTLNIGDTQYF. The DNA of the CDR3 is TGTGCCAGCAGTTTTCTTGGGACACTTAATATTGGCGATACGCAGTATTTT. The rearrangement joins TRBV28 to TRBJ2-3; TRBD1 might be the D (6 bases). Deletions cut 3 bases from V and 6 bases from J, with 22 bases between. The CDR3 is 17 amino acids. Germline V CDR1 and CDR2: MDHEN, SYDVKM.

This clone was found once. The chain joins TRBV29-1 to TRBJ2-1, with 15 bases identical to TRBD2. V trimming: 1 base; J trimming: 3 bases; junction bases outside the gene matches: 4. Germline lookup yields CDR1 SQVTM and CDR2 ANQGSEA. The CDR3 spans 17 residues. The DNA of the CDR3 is TGCAGCGTTGAAGGGACTAGCGGGGGGGCGGTCTACAATGAGCAGTTCTTC. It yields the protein CSVEGTSGGAVYNEQFF.

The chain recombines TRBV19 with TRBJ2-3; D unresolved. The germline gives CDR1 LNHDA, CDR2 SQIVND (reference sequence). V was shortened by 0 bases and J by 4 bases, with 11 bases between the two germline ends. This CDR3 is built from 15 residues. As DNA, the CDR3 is TGTGCCAGTAGTATAGATGGGCCTGTCGCAGATACGCAGTATTTT. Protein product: CASSIDGPVADTQYF.

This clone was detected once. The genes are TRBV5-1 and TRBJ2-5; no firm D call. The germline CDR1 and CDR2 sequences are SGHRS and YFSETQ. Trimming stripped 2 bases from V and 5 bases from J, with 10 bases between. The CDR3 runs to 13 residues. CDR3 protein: CASSFLVKETQYF. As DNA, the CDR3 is TGCGCCAGCAGCTTTCTAGTGAAGGAGACCCAGTACTTC.

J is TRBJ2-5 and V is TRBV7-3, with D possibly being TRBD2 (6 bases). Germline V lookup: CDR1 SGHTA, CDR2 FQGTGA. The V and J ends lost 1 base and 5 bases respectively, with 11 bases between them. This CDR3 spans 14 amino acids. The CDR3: CASSLNGRGETQYF. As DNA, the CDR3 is TGTGCCAGCAGCTTAAACGGGAGAGGGGAGACCCAGTACTTC. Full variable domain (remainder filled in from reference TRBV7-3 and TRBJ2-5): GAGVSQTPSNKVTEKGKYVELRCDPISGHTALYWYRQSLGQGPEFLIYFQGTGAADDSGLPNDRFFAVRPEGSVSTLKIQRTERGDSAVYLCASSLNGRGETQYFGPGTRLLVL.

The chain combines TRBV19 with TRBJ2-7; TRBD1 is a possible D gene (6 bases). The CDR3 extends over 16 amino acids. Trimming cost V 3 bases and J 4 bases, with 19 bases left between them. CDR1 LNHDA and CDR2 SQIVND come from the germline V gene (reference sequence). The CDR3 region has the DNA TGTGCCAGTAGTATTGGGGACACTGCAAAGGGATACGAGCAGTACTTC. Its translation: CASSIGDTAKGYEQYF.

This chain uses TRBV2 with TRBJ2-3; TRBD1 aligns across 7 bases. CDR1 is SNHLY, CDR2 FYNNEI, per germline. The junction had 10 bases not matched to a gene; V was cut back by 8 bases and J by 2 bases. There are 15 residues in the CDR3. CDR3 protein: CASLQGLDPTDTQYF. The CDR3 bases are TGTGCCAGCCTACAGGGGTTGGATCCCACAGATACGCAGTATTTT.

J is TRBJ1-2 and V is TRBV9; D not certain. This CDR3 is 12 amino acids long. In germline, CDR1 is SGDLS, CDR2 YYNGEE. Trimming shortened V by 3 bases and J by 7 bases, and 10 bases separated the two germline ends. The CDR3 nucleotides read TGTGCCAGCAGCGCGAGAGGGATTGGCTACACCTTC. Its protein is CASSARGIGYTF.

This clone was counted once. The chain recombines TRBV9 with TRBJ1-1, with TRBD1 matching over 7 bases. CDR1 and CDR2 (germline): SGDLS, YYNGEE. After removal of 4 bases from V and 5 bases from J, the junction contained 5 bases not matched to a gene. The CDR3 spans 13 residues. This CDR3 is CASSMDRTTEAFF. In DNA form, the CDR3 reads TGTGCCAGCAGCATGGACAGGACGACTGAAGCTTTCTTT.

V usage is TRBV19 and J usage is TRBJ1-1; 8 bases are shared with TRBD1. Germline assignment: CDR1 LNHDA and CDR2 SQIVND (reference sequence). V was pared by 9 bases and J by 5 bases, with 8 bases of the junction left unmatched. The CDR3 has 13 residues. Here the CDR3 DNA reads TGTGCCAGCCAAAGGACAGGGTCGACTGAAGCTTTCTTT. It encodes CASQRTGSTEAFF.

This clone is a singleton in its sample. CDR3 loop: CASSRTGSRSDQPQHF. For the CDR3, the DNA is TGTGCCAGCAGTCGAACAGGGTCCAGGTCGGATCAGCCCCAGCATTTT. V and J are TRBV4-2 and TRBJ1-5; the D gene is possibly TRBD1 (6 bases). The V end lost 6 bases, the J end lost 5 bases, and 20 bases lay between the germline ends. The V gene's germline CDR1 is LGHNA and CDR2 YNFKEQ. This CDR3 has 16 amino acids.

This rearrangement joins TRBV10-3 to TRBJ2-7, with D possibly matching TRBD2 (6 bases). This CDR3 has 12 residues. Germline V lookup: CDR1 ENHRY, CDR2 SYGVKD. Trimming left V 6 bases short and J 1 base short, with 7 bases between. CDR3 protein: CAISGGSYEQYF. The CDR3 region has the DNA TGTGCCATCAGCGGAGGGTCCTACGAGCAGTACTTC.

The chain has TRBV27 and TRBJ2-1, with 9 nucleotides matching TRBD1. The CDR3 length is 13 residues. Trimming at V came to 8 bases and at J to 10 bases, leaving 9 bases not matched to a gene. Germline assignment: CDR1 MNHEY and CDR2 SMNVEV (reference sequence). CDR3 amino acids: CASGRDRVREQFF. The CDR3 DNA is TGTGCCAGCGGCCGGGACAGGGTTAGAGAGCAGTTCTTC.

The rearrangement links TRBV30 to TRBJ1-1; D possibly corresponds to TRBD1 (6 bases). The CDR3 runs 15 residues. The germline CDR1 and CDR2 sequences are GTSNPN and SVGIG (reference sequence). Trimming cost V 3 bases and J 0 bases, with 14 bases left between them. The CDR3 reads CAWRSYGGVNTEAFF. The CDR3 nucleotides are TGTGCCTGGAGGTCGTATGGGGGCGTGAACACTGAAGCTTTCTTT.

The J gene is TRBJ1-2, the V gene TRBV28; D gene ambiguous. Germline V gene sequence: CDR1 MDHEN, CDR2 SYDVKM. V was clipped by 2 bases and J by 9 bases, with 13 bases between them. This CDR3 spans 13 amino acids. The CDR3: CASSLIPGESYTF. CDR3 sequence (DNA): TGTGCCAGCAGTTTAATCCCCGGGGAAAGCTACACCTTC.

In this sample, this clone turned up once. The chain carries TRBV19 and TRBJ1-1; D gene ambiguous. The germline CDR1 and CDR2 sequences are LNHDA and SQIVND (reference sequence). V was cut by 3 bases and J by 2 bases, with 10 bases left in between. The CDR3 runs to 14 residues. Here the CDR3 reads CASSMWNYNTEAFF. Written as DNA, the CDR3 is TGTGCCAGTAGTATGTGGAACTACAACACTGAAGCTTTCTTT.

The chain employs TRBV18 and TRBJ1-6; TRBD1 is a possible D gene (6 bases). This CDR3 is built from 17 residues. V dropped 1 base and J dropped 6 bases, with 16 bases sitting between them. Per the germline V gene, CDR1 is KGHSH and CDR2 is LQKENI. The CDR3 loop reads CASSPLHREGGNSPLHF. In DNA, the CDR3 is TGTGCCAGCTCACCACTTCATCGGGAGGGGGGTAATTCACCCCTCCACTTT.

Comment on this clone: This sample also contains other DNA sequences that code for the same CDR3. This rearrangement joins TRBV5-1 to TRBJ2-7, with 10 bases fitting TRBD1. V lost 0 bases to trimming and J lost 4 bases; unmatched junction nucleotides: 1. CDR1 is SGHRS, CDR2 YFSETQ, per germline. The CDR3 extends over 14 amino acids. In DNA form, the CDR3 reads TGCGCCAGCAGCTTGGGGACAGGGGGGTACGAGCAGTACTTC. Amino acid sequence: CASSLGTGGYEQYF.

In nucleotides, the CDR3 is TGTGCCAGCAGTTTTGGGTTTCTAGGTGGAAACACCATATATTTT. This sequence encodes CASSFGFLGGNTIYF. The chain carries TRBV28 and TRBJ1-3; no definite D call. The length of the CDR3 is 15 residues. Germline lookup yields CDR1 MDHEN and CDR2 SYDVKM. V lost 3 bases and J 3 bases, leaving 12 bases between the germline ends.

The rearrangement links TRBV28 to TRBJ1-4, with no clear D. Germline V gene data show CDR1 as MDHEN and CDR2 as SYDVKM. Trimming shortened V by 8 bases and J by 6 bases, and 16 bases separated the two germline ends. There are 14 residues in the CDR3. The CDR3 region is CASGSGSPYEKLFF. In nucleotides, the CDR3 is TGTGCCAGCGGTTCCGGGTCCCCCTATGAAAAACTGTTTTTT.

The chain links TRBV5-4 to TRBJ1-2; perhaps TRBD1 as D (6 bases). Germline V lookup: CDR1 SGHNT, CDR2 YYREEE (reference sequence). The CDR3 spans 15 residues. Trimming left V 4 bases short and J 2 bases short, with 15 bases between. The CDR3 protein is CASSVGGSTNYGYTF. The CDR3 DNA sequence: TGTGCCAGCAGCGTAGGGGGTTCGACGAACTATGGCTACACCTTC.

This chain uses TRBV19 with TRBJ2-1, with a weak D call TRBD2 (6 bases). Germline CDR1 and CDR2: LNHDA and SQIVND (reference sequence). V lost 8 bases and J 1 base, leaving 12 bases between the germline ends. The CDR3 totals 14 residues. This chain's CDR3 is CASHVRGSYNEQFF. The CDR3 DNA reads TGTGCCAGTCATGTGCGGGGTTCCTACAATGAGCAGTTCTTC.

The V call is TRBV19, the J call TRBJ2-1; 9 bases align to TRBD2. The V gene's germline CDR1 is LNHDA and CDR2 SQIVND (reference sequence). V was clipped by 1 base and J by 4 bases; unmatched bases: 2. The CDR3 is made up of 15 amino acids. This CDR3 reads CASSIVAGEYNEQFF. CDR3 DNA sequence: TGTGCCAGTAGTATAGTAGCGGGGGAATACAATGAGCAGTTCTTC.

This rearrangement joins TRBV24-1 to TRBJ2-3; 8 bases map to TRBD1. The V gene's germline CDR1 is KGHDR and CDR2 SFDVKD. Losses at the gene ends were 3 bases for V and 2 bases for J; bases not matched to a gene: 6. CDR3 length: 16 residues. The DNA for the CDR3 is TGTGCCACCAGTGATCCTGGACAGGGCCACACAGATACGCAGTATTTT. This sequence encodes CATSDPGQGHTDTQYF.